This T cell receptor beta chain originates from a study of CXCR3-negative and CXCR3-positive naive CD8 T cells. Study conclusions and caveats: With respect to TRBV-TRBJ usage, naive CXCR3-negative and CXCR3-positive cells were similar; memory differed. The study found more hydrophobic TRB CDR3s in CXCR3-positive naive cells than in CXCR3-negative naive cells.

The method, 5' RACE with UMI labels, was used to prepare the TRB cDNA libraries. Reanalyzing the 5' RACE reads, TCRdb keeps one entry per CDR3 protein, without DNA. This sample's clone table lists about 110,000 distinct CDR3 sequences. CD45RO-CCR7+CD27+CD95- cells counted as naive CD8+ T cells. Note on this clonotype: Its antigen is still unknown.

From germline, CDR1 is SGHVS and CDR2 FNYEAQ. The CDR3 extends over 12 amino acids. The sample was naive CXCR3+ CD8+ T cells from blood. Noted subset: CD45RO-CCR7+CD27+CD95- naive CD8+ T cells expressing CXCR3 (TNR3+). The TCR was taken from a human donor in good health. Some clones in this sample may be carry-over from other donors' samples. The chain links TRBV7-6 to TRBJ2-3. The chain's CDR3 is CASSLDPDTQYF. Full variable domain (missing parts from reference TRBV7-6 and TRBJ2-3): GAGVSQSPRYKVTKRGQDVALRCDPISGHVSLYWYRQALGQGPEFLTYFNYEAQQDKSGLPNDRFSAERPEGSISTLTIQRTEQRDSAMYRCASSLDPDTQYFGPGTRLTVL.